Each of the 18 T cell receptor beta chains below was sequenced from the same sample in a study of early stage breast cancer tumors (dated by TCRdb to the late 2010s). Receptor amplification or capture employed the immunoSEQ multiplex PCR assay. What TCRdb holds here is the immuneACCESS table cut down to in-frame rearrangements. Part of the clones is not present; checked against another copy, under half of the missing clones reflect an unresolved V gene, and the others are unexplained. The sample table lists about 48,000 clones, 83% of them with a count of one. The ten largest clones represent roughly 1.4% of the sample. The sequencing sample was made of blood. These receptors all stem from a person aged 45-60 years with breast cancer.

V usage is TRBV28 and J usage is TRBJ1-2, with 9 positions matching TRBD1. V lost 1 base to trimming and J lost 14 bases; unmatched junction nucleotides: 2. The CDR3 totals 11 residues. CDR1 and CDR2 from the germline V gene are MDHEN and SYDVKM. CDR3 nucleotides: TGTGCCAGCAGTTTATATGGGACAGGGACCTTC. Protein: CASSLYGTGTF.

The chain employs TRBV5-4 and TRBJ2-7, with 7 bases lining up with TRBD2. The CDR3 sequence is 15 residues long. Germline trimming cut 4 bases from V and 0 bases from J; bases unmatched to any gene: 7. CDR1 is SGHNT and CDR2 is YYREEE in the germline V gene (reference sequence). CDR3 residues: CASSASSGLSYEQYF. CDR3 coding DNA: TGTGCCAGCAGCGCCTCTAGCGGCCTCTCCTACGAGCAGTACTTC. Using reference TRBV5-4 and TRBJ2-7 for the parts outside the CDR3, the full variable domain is ETGVTQSPTHLIKTRGQQVTLRCSSQSGHNTVSWYQQALGQGPQFIFQYYREEENGRGNFPPRFSGLQFPNYSSELNVNALELDDSALYLCASSASSGLSYEQYFGPGTRLTVT.

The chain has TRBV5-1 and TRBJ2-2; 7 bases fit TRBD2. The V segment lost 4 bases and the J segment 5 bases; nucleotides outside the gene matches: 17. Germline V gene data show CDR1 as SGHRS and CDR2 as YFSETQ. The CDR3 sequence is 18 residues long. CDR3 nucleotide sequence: TGCGCCAGCAGCGGGGGGGTCAGGGACCCATCCGTAACCGGGGAGCTGTTTTTT. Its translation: CASSGGVRDPSVTGELFF.

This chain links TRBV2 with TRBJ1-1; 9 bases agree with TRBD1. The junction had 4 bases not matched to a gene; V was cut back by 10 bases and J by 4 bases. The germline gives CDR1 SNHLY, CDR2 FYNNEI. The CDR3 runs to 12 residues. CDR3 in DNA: TGTGCCACCGGGACAGGGTTCACTGAAGCTTTCTTT. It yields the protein CATGTGFTEAFF.

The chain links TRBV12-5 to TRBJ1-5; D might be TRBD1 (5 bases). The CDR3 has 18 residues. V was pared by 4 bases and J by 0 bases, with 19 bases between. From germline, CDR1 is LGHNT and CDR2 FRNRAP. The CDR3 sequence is CASGSPSGFLDSNQPQHF. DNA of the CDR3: TGTGCTAGTGGTTCCCCGTCAGGGTTTCTGGATAGCAATCAGCCCCAGCATTTT.

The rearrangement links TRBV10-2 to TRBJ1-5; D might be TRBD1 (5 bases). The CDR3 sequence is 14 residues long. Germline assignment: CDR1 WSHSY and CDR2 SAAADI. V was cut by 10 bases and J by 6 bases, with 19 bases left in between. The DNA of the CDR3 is TGCGCCACTACGGGGGGAGGGTCCTTTCAGCCCCAGCATTTT. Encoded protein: CATTGGGSFQPQHF.

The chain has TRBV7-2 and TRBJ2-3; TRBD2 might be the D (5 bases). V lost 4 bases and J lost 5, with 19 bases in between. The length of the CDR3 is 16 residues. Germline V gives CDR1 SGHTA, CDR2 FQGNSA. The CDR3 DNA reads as TGTGCCAGCAGCTCGACCTACGGGGTGGGCGTAGATACGCAGTATTTT. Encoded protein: CASSSTYGVGVDTQYF.

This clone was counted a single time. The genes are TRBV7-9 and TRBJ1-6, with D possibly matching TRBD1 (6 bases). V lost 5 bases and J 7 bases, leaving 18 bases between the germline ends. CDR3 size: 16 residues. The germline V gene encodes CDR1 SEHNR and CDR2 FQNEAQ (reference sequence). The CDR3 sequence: CASSPASMQGNSPLHF. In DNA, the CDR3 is TGTGCCAGCAGCCCAGCGAGCATGCAGGGGAATTCACCCCTCCACTTT.

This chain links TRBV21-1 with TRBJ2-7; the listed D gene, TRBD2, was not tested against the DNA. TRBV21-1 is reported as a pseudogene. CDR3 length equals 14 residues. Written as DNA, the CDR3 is TGTGCCAGCAGCAAAGCGCGGAGATTCTCCGAGCAGTACTTC. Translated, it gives CASSKARRFSEQYF.

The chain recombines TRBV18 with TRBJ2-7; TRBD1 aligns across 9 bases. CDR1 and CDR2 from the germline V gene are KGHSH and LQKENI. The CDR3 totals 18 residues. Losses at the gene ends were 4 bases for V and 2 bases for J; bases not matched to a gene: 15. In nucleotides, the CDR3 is TGTGCCAGCTCACGTATTCCGGGACAGGGCCCAGGGGCCTACGAGCAGTACTTC. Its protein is CASSRIPGQGPGAYEQYF. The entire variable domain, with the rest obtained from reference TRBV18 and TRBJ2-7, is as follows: NAGVMQNPRHLVRRRGQEARLRCSPMKGHSHVYWYRQLPEEGLKFMVYLQKENIIDESGMPKERFSAEFPKEGPSILRIQQVVRGDSAAYFCASSRIPGQGPGAYEQYFGPGTRLTVT.

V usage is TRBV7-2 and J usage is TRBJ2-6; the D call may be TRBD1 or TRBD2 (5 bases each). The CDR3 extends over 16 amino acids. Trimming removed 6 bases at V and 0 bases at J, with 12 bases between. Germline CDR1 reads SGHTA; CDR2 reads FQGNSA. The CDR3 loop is CASRGTENSGANVLTF. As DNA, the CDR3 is TGTGCCAGCAGAGGGACGGAGAACTCTGGGGCCAACGTCCTGACTTTC.

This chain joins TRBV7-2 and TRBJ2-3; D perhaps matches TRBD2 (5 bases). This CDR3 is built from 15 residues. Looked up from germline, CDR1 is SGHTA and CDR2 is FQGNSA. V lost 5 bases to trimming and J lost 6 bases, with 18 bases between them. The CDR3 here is CASSPSGSRADTQYF. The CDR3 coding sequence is TGTGCCAGCAGCCCCTCGGGGTCGCGGGCGGATACGCAGTATTTT.

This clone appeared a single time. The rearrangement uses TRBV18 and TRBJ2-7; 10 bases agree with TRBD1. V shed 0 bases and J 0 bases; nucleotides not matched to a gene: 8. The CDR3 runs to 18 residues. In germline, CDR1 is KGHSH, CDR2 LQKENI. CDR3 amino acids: CASSPPDRGAGSSYEQYF. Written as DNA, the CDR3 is TGTGCCAGCTCACCACCGGACAGGGGGGCGGGGAGCTCCTACGAGCAGTACTTC.

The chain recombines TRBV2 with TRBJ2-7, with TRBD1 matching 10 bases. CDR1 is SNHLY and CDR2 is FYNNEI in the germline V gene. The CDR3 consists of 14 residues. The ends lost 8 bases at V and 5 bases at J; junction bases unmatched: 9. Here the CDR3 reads CASGRDRGLNEQYF. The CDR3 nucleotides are TGTGCCAGCGGCCGGGACAGGGGATTGAACGAGCAGTACTTC.

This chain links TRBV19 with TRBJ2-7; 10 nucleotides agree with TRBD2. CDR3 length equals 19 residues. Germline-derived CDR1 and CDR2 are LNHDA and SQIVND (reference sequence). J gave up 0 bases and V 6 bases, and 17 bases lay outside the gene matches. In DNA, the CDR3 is TGTGCCAGTAGCAAGGACAGCTTTTTAGCGGGAGGATTCTCCTACGAGCAGTACTTC. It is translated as CASSKDSFLAGGFSYEQYF.

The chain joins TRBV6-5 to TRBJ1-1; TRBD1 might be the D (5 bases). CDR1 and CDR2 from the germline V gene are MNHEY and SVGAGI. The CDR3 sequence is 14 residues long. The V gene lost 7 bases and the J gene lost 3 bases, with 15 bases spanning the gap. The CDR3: CASTRGAGYTEAFF. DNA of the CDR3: TGTGCCAGCACGAGGGGAGCAGGGTACACTGAAGCTTTCTTT.

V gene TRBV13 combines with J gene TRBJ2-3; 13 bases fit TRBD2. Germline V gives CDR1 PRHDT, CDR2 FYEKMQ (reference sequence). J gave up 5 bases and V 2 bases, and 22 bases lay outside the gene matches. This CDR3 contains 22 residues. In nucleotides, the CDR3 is TGTGCCAGCAGCTTATCCCGTTTCTCCACTAGCGGGAGGGCCGGGTTGGGAGATACGCAGTATTTT. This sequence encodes CASSLSRFSTSGRAGLGDTQYF.

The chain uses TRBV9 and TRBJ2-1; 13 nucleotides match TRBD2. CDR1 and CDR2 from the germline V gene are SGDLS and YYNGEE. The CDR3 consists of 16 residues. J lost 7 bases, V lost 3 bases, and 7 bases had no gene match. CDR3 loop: CASSAQGLAGLNEQFF. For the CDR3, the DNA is TGTGCCAGCAGCGCCCAGGGACTAGCGGGATTGAATGAGCAGTTCTTC.